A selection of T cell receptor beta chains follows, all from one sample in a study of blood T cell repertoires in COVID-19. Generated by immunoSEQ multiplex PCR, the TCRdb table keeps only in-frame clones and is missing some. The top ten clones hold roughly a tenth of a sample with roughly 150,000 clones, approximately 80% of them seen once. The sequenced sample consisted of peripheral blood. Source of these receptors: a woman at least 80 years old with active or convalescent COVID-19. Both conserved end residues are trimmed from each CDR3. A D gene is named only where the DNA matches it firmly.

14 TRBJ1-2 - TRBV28 AVVPAAGGGSYGYT
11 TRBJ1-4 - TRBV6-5 ALGGATNEKLF
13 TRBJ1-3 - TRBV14 ASSLLTGTGNTIY
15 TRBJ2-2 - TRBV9 ASSAGPGGANTGELF
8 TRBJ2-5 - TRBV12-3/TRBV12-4 ASRGTYQY
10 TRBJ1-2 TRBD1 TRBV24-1 ATSDDREGYT
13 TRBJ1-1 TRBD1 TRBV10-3 AISESTGQGGEAF
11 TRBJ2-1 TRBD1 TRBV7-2 ASSLTGRHEQF
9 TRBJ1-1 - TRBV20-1 SARAAPRAF
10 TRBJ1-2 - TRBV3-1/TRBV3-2 ASSQAREGYT
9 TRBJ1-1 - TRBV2 ASKPRTEAF
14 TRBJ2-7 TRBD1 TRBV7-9 ASSPLFIDRVYEQY
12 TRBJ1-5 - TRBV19 ASSMEGLRQPQH
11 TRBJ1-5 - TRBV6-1 ASGSGVNQPQH
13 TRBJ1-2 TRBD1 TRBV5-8 ASSLPGQGFDGYT
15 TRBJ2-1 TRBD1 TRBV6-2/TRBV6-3 ASSYSLTGGSYNEQF
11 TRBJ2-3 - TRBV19 ASSHYSTDTQY
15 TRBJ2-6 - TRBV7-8 ASSRATGSSGANVLT